This T cell receptor (beta chain) was recorded in a study of blood T cell repertoires in COVID-19. Study-wide background: Spain, Italy and the United States supplied samples that represented acute and convalescent COVID-19. T cells, B-cell-depleted T cells, or PBMCs supplied cDNA or gDNA.

This clone occurred a few times. The CDR3 length is 14 residues. The V gene's germline CDR1 is MDHEN and CDR2 SYDVKM. The germline V and J ends were trimmed by 6 bases and 0 bases, with 9 bases remaining between them. Original data processing: Cell counts per sample came from amplifying reference gene primers. TCRdb's copy holds only in-frame clones and misses some; the assay was immunoSEQ multiplex PCR. That table is the source of V, J and clone size, and D and trimming were worked out from the DNA. The profile covers hundreds of thousands of clones, with roughly 80% appearing a single time and around a tenth taken by the ten largest.

Sample: peripheral blood. The source of this sequence is a woman aged 50 to 60 who had recovered from COVID-19. The chain recombines TRBV28 with TRBJ1-3; no reliable D call. The CDR3 DNA follows: TGTGCCAGCAGACAGACGAGCTCTGGAAACACCATATATTTT. Its translation: CASRQTSSGNTIYF.